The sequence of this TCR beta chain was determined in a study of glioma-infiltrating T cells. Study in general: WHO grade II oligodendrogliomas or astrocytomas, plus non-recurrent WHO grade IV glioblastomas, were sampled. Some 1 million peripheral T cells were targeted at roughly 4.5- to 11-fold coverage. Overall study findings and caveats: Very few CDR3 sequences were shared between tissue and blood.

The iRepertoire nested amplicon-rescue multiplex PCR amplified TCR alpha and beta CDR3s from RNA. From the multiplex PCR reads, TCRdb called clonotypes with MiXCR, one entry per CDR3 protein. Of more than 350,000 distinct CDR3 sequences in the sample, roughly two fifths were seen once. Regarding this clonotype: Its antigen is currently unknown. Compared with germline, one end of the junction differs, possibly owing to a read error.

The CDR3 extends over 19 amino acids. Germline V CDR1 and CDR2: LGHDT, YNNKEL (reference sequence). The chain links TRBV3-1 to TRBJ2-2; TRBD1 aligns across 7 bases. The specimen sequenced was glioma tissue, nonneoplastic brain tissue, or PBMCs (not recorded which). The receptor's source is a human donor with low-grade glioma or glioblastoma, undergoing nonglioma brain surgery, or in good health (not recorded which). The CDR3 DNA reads TGTGCCAGCAGCCCTGGGACAGAAGCCTCTTGGATTAACACCGTGGAGCTGTTTTTT. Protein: CASSPGTEASWINTVELFF.